Listed below are T cell receptor beta chains from one sample, sequenced in a study of cytomegalovirus exposure and HLA in healthy donors. Sequencing was performed with immunoSEQ multiplex PCR; in TCRdb, only in-frame clones are kept and a portion is missing. The sample contains roughly 110,000 clones, about 75% of which appear only once. Sequenced input: PBMCs. All receptors come from a male donor in good health and CMV-seropositive. Each CDR3 is given with its conserved first and last residue. A D gene is named only where the DNA matches it firmly. A clone size is listed for some rows: how often the clone was seen (once, few, many), or a class if it is expanded.

>TRBV4-3|TRBD1|once|TRBJ1-2
TGCGCCAGCAGCTTGAGACAGGGGACCTATGGCTACACCTTC
CASSLRQGTYGYTF
>TRBV7-2|.|.|TRBJ2-7
TGTGCCAGCAGCTTAGAGGCGGGTTTGTCCTACGAGCAGTACTTC
CASSLEAGLSYEQYF
>TRBV6-5|TRBD2|.|TRBJ2-7
TGTGCCAGCAGTCCCCTAGCGGGAGAGAGGGAGCAGTACTTC
CASSPLAGEREQYF
>TRBV28|TRBD1|.|TRBJ1-3
TGTGCCAGCACCCCGACAATGGGACAGCAAGACTCTGGAAACACCATATATTTT
CASTPTMGQQDSGNTIYF
>TRBV7-9|.|.|TRBJ1-1
TGTGCCAGCAGCTTTTCAGGGAACACTGAAGCTTTCTTT
CASSFSGNTEAFF
>TRBV28|.|.|TRBJ2-3
TGTGCCAGCAGTCCTGGTTTACGGAGGGACAGCACAGATACGCAGTATTTT
CASSPGLRRDSTDTQYF
>TRBV7-6|TRBD1|once|TRBJ2-4
TGTGCCAGCAGCAGGGGGACAGGTCTAAACATTCAGTACTTC
CASSRGTGLNIQYF
>TRBV27|.|.|TRBJ2-1
TGTGCCAGCAGTTTACTGGCCCAGACCTACAATGAGCAGTTCTTC
CASSLLAQTYNEQFF
>TRBV19|TRBD1|.|TRBJ2-3
TGTGCCAGTAGCGACAGGGGGCGATCCCCAGATACGCAGTATTTT
CASSDRGRSPDTQYF
>TRBV5-4|TRBD2|.|TRBJ2-2
TGTGCCAGCAGCCTAGCGGGAGCCTCCGGGGAGCTGTTTTTT
CASSLAGASGELFF
>TRBV27|.|few|TRBJ1-6
TGTGCCATCAAAAGGCAGGGGTCCTATAATTCACCCCTCCACTTT
CAIKRQGSYNSPLHF
>TRBV9|.|.|TRBJ1-1
TGTGCCAGCAGCAGGGGGGGGTACACTGAAGCTTTCTTT
CASSRGGYTEAFF
>TRBV5-6|TRBD1|.|TRBJ1-6
TGTGCCAGCAGCTTGTTCCGGACAGGCAGGTATAATTCACCCCTCCACTTT
CASSLFRTGRYNSPLHF
>TRBV2|.|.|TRBJ2-4
TGTGCCAGCAGTGAAAAGCTAACCAAAAACATTCAGTACTTC
CASSEKLTKNIQYF
>TRBV5-1|.|.|TRBJ1-5
TGCGCCAGCAGCTTGTCAACAGGATCTAATCAGCCCCAGCATTTT
CASSLSTGSNQPQHF
>TRBV7-8|.|.|TRBJ1-3
TGTGCCAGCAGCTTAGAGGATGGACAGGGAAACACCATATATTTT
CASSLEDGQGNTIYF
>TRBV14|TRBD2|.|TRBJ2-1
TGTGCCAGCAGCCAAGATGTCGGGAGGCTCTACAATGAGCAGTTCTTC
CASSQDVGRLYNEQFF
>TRBV4-1|.|.|TRBJ2-7
TGCGCCAGCAGCCAAGTCGGACTGGCCACCTACGAGCAGTACTTC
CASSQVGLATYEQYF
>TRBV4-3|.|once|TRBJ2-7
TGCGCCAGCAGCCAAGATCGTCCTCTCTCGGGCTACGAGCAGTACTTC
CASSQDRPLSGYEQYF
>TRBV7-2|TRBD2|.|TRBJ2-1
TGTGCCAGCAAATCACCGGGGGGCAATGAGCAGTTCTTC
CASKSPGGNEQFF
>TRBV29-1|TRBD1|once|TRBJ2-3
TGCAGCGTCTCAGGGGGCAGCACAGATACGCAGTATTTT
CSVSGGSTDTQYF
>TRBV7-6|TRBD2|.|TRBJ2-1
TGTGCCAGCAGCTTAGTAGAGGGAGGGCCGAATGAGCAGTTCTTC
CASSLVEGGPNEQFF
>TRBV5-6|.|.|TRBJ1-5
TGTGCCAGCAGCCACAGGGACTATAGCCGGGCCGGTCAGCCCCAGCATTTT
CASSHRDYSRAGQPQHF
>TRBV18|.|.|TRBJ1-3
TGTGCCAGCTCCTTCTCGCAGGGGCTCTCTGGAAACACCATATATTTT
CASSFSQGLSGNTIYF
>TRBV5-6|.|.|TRBJ2-7
TGTGCCAGCAGCTTGGTTGGGGCAGGGTCCTACGAGCAGTACTTC
CASSLVGAGSYEQYF
>TRBV5-8|TRBD2|.|TRBJ2-7
TGTGCCAGCAGCTTGGTCGGGGGGGCCTACGAGCAGTACTTC
CASSLVGGAYEQYF
>TRBV28|.|once|TRBJ2-7
TGTGCCAGCAGCCCCCGGGACGGGAGCTCCTACGAGCAGTACTTC
CASSPRDGSSYEQYF
>TRBV20-1|.|few|TRBJ1-1
TGCAGTGCTAAGGTGAGGGAAACAGCTTTCTTT
CSAKVRETAFF
>TRBV6-1|TRBD1|.|TRBJ1-6
TGTGCCAGCAGGGGGACAGCCAATTCACCCCTCCACTTT
CASRGTANSPLHF
>TRBV30|.|.|TRBJ2-2
TGTGCCTGGGGGCTGCACACCGGGGAGCTGTTTTTT
CAWGLHTGELFF
>TRBV28|TRBD1|.|TRBJ2-3
TGTGCCAGCAGTTACAGGGGCGCGCAGTATTTT
CASSYRGAQYF
>TRBV2|TRBD2|.|TRBJ2-7
TGTGCCAGCAGGTTGACTAGCGGGGCAACCTACGAGCAGTACTTC
CASRLTSGATYEQYF
>TRBV5-1|.|few|TRBJ1-1
TGCGCCAGCATGGGAGCCGCGACCACTGAAGCTTTCTTT
CASMGAATTEAFF
>TRBV29-1|TRBD2|.|TRBJ2-7
TGCAGTGTAAGCGGGGCTACCTACGAGCAGTACTTC
CSVSGATYEQYF
>TRBV5-6|TRBD1|.|TRBJ1-1
TGTGCCAGCAGCGGCGGACAGGGTGGGGCTGAAGCTTTCTTT
CASSGGQGGAEAFF
>TRBV14|.|few|TRBJ1-6
TGTGCCAGCAGCGTACAACAGTATTCACCCCTCCACTTT
CASSVQQYSPLHF
>TRBV28|.|.|TRBJ1-3
TGTGCCAGCAGCAACTCCGGAAACACCATATATTTT
CASSNSGNTIYF
>TRBV19|TRBD2|.|TRBJ2-5
TGTGCCAGTAGTATAGAGGGGCGGGAGGGCGCGACCCAGTACTTC
CASSIEGREGATQYF
>TRBV7-3|TRBD2|.|TRBJ2-2
TGTGCCAGCAGATCACTAGCGGGGGGTACCGGGGAGCTGTTTTTT
CASRSLAGGTGELFF
>TRBV25-1|TRBD2|.|TRBJ2-7
TGTGCCAGCAGTGAATTTCCCCTAGCGGGAGACCGCTCCTACGAGCAGTACTTC
CASSEFPLAGDRSYEQYF
>TRBV5-4|.|.|TRBJ1-3
TGTGCCAGCAGCTCCCGTTCTGGAAACACCATATATTTT
CASSSRSGNTIYF